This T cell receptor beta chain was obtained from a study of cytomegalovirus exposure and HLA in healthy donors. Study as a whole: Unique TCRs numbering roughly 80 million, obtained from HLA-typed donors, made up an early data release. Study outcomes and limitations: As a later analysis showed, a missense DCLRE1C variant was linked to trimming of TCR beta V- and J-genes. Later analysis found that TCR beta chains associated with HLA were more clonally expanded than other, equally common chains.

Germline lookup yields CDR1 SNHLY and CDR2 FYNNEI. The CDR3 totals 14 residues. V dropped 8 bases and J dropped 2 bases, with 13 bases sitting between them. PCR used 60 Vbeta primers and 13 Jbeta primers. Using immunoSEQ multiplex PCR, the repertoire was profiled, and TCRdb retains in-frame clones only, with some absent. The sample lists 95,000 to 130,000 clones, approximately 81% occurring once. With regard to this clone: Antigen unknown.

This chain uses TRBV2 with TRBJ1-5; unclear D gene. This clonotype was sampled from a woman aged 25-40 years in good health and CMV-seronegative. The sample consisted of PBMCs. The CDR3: CASWEGNGNQPQHF. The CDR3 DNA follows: TGTGCCAGCTGGGAAGGTAATGGCAATCAGCCCCAGCATTTT.